This T cell receptor (beta chain) stems from a study of blood T cell repertoires in COVID-19. About the research overall: Acute-phase and convalescent COVID-19 samples originated in the United States, Italy and Spain.

There are 15 residues in the CDR3. Germline lookup yields CDR1 SGHNT and CDR2 YYREEE (reference sequence). V gave up 4 bases and J gave up 0 bases; unmatched junction bases: 5. Per the original methods: Quantification of nucleated cells was approximated via reference gene primer amplification. Data came from immunoSEQ multiplex PCR; TCRdb stores just in-frame clones and leaves some out. The V and J calls and the clone size are those of that table, but D and trimming were determined from the DNA. This sample carries 300,000 to 450,000 clones, 80% to 90% of them seen once, and the ten largest clones take around 3%.

Sequencing was carried out using peripheral blood. V and J are TRBV5-4 and TRBJ1-1; TRBD1 aligns across 8 bases. This TCR came from a woman aged 25 to 39 with COVID-19, enrolled during active disease. DNA for the CDR3: TGTGCCAGCAGCACGTGGACAGGGCTGAACACTGAAGCTTTCTTT. Encoded protein: CASSTWTGLNTEAFF.